These 21 T cell receptor beta chains were all obtained from the same sample, sequenced in a study of blood T cells in healthy people across ages. A second 7 to 11 cycle PCR used barcoded and J-beta primers. Each CDR3 protein is one row after TCRdb ran MiXCR on the 5' RACE reads. There are around 1.5 million distinct CDR3 sequences in the sample; approximately 42% occur only once, and approximately 7.9% lies in the top ten. Source material: blood. Receptors were obtained from a woman aged 18 to 35 in good health.

The chain carries TRBV6-2 or TRBV6-3 and TRBJ2-1; tentative D call: TRBD1 (5 bases). The length of the CDR3 is 15 residues. The V and J ends lost 7 bases and 6 bases respectively, with 19 bases between them. Germline CDR1 and CDR2: MNHEY and SVGEGT. The CDR3: CASTRQLSRSNEQFF. The DNA for the CDR3 is TGTGCCAGCACCAGACAGCTGTCGAGGTCCAATGAGCAGTTCTTC.

This clonotype was seen a few times. This sequence joins TRBV28 and TRBJ2-7; D remains ambiguous. This CDR3 is built from 13 residues. Trimming left V 2 bases short and J 5 bases short, with 10 bases between. From germline, CDR1 is MDHEN and CDR2 SYDVKM. CDR3: CASSLRNVHEQYF. CDR3 coding DNA: TGTGCCAGCAGTTTAAGGAATGTCCACGAGCAGTACTTC.

This chain connects TRBV5-1 to TRBJ2-1, with a possible D match to TRBD1 (5 bases). This CDR3 spans 16 amino acids. V shed 0 bases and J shed 3 bases, with 13 bases lying between them. In germline, CDR1 is SGHRS, CDR2 YFSETQ. The CDR3 coding sequence is TGCGCCAGCAGCTTGGAGGCAGGGATCTTCTACAATGAGCAGTTCTTC. Its translation: CASSLEAGIFYNEQFF.

The V gene is TRBV7-2, the J gene TRBJ1-5; 7 nucleotides align to TRBD1. Unmatched junction bases numbered 11, after V lost 10 bases and J lost 5 bases. CDR1 is SGHTA, CDR2 FQGNSA, per germline. The CDR3 is 14 residues long. This CDR3 is CATDRQGVDQPQHF. DNA for the CDR3: TGTGCCACCGACAGACAGGGCGTCGATCAGCCCCAGCATTTT.

The V and J genes are TRBV14 and TRBJ1-5; weak D call: TRBD1 (6 bases). The CDR3 consists of 17 residues. V was clipped by 1 base and J by 15 bases, with 28 bases between them. CDR1 is SGHDN, CDR2 FVKESK, per germline. Here the CDR3 reads CASSQGGQNWVFPSWHF. CDR3 coding DNA: TGTGCCAGCAGCCAAGGCGGACAGAATTGGGTTTTCCCCAGCTGGCATTTT.

This sequence joins TRBV12-3 or TRBV12-4 and TRBJ1-2, with 7 nucleotides matching TRBD1. The CDR3 spans 14 residues. V was clipped by 3 bases and J by 8 bases; unmatched bases: 9. The CDR3, as DNA: TGTGCCAGCAGTTTCACGGGACAGCACGAGGGCTACACCTTC. Its translation is CASSFTGQHEGYTF.

This clonotype was observed a few times. The chain has TRBV2 and TRBJ1-1, with 8 positions matching TRBD1. Germline V CDR1 and CDR2: SNHLY, FYNNEI. The CDR3 totals 13 residues. The J segment lost 3 bases and the V segment lost 5 bases, leaving 2 bases of the junction unmatched. The CDR3 spells CASSMTGDTEAFF. Written as DNA, the CDR3 is TGTGCCAGCAGTATGACAGGGGACACTGAAGCTTTCTTT. Full variable domain (outside the CDR3, taken from reference TRBV2 and TRBJ1-1): EPEVTQTPSHQVTQMGQEVILRCVPISNHLYFYWYRQILGQKVEFLVSFYNNEISEKSEIFDDQFSVERPDGSNFTLKIRSTKLEDSAMYFCASSMTGDTEAFFGQGTRLTVV.

The table lists this clonotype with a few counts. The chain uses TRBV6-5 and TRBJ2-1; no definite D call. V dropped 3 bases and J dropped 7 bases, with 16 bases sitting between them. Per the germline V gene, CDR1 is MNHEY and CDR2 is SVGAGI. This CDR3 comprises 15 residues. The CDR3 nucleotides read TGTGCCAGCAGTTATGTCCTAGGCACGGGTAATGAGCAGTTCTTC. Amino acid sequence: CASSYVLGTGNEQFF.

This clonotype has only a few counts. V is TRBV14 and J is TRBJ2-1, with 12 bases aligning to TRBD2. Germline V gives CDR1 SGHDN, CDR2 FVKESK. The V gene end was trimmed by 3 bases and the J gene end by 7 bases; junction bases not matched to a gene: 7. CDR3 length equals 16 residues. The CDR3 is CASSQALAGGRNEQFF. In DNA form, the CDR3 reads TGTGCCAGCAGCCAGGCACTAGCGGGAGGAAGGAATGAGCAGTTCTTC.

The chain has TRBV21-1 and TRBJ2-7; the table's D call, TRBD1, was not checked against the DNA. TRBV21-1 is assigned pseudogene status. The CDR3 consists of 16 residues. The chain's CDR3 is CASSKNGTAYLYEQYF. CDR3 nucleotides: TGTGCCAGCAGCAAAAATGGGACAGCATACCTATACGAGCAGTACTTC.

The chain carries TRBV20-1 and TRBJ1-5; D might be TRBD1 (6 bases). Trimming shortened V by 3 bases and J by 6 bases, and 15 bases separated the two germline ends. Per the germline V gene, CDR1 is DFQATT and CDR2 is SNEGSKA (reference sequence). This CDR3 region has 14 residues. The DNA of the CDR3 is TGCAGTGCTAGGCGTCAGGGGCCGGCTCAGCCCCAGCATTTT. Its translation: CSARRQGPAQPQHF.

The rearrangement uses TRBV29-1 and TRBJ1-2; the D is unclear. This CDR3 comprises 12 residues. V was shortened by 3 bases and J by 3 bases, with 8 bases between the two germline ends. Germline-derived CDR1 and CDR2 are SQVTM and ANQGSEA. CDR3 loop: CSVETDHYGYTF. The CDR3 coding sequence is TGCAGCGTTGAGACGGATCACTATGGCTACACCTTC.

The chain joins TRBV29-1 to TRBJ2-4; 10 bases map to TRBD2. The end of the DNA fits TRBJ2-7 better, so the J call may be wrong. CDR1 is SQVTM and CDR2 is ANQGSEA in the germline V gene. The CDR3 is made up of 15 amino acids. CDR3 DNA: TGCAGCGTTGAAGTAAGCCTAGCGGGAGACTACGAGCAGTACTTC. It is translated as CSVEVSLAGDYEQYF.

The chain joins TRBV7-2 to TRBJ2-5; possible D gene TRBD1, 5 bases. CDR3 size: 12 residues. Germline V gene sequence: CDR1 SGHTA, CDR2 FQGNSA. V was clipped by 4 bases and J by 11 bases, with 14 bases between them. The CDR3 DNA sequence: TGTGCCAGCAGCTCCGACAGCTTAGAGCAGTACTTC. The encoded protein is CASSSDSLEQYF.

V gene TRBV20-1 combines with J gene TRBJ2-7, with TRBD2 identical over 10 bases. The trim removed 6 bases at V and 3 bases at J, leaving 5 bases unmatched. Germline V gene data show CDR1 as DFQATT and CDR2 as SNEGSKA (reference sequence). The CDR3 totals 13 residues. CDR3 amino acids: CSAVVAGGYEQYF. The CDR3 DNA follows: TGCAGTGCAGTTGTAGCGGGAGGCTACGAGCAGTACTTC.

The CDR3 sequence: CASSLGPPAGVWTSPLHF. CDR3 sequence (DNA): TGTGCCAGCAGCTTAGGCCCCCCTGCAGGGGTTTGGACGTCACCCCTCCACTTT. V usage is TRBV7-9 and J usage is TRBJ1-6; weak D call: TRBD1 (6 bases). Trimming left V 1 base short and J 10 bases short, with 23 bases between. There are 18 residues in the CDR3. Germline CDR1 SEHNR, CDR2 FQNEAQ (reference sequence).

The sample holds a few counts of this clonotype. The gene calls are TRBV12-3 or TRBV12-4 and TRBJ2-1, with TRBD1 matching 10 bases. The CDR3 loop spans 14 amino acids. With V trimmed by 4 bases and J by 9 bases, 6 bases remained unmatched. CDR3: CASSSGTGASEQFF. The DNA for the CDR3 is TGTGCCAGCAGTTCCGGGACAGGGGCGAGTGAGCAGTTCTTC.

V and J are TRBV10-3 and TRBJ2-1; TRBD2 agrees at 11 bases. The J call is uncertain, as TRBJ2-7 better fits the DNA end. Per the germline V gene, CDR1 is ENHRY and CDR2 is SYGVKD. The CDR3 is made up of 14 amino acids. CDR3: CATRLAGPYNEQYF. The CDR3 nucleotides read TGTGCCACCCGACTAGCGGGACCCTACAATGAGCAGTACTTC.

CDR3: CASTPIGTGAVNEQFF. In DNA form, the CDR3 reads TGTGCCAGCACCCCCATCGGGACAGGGGCAGTCAATGAGCAGTTCTTC. J is TRBJ2-1 and V is TRBV27, with 10 bases lining up with TRBD1. V lost 7 bases and J lost 6; bases outside the gene matches: 12. This CDR3 is 16 amino acids long. Germline lookup yields CDR1 MNHEY and CDR2 SMNVEV (reference sequence).

This CDR3 is CSASGGSPDEQYF. The CDR3 DNA follows: TGCAGTGCTAGTGGCGGGAGTCCCGACGAGCAGTACTTC. The chain recombines TRBV20-1 with TRBJ2-7, with 7 bases aligning to TRBD2. Germline values: CDR1 DFQATT, CDR2 SNEGSKA (reference sequence). Trimming took 3 bases from V and 5 from J; bases not matched to a gene: 7. The length of the CDR3 is 13 residues.

The chain's CDR3 is CATSQDLASGSLEETQYF. CDR3 DNA sequence: TGTGCCACCAGCCAGGATTTGGCCAGCGGGAGTTTGGAAGAGACCCAGTACTTC. The gene calls are TRBV24-1 and TRBJ2-5; 8 positions agree with TRBD2. The germline gives CDR1 KGHDR, CDR2 SFDVKD. With 7 bases clipped from V and 3 bases from J, the junction kept 18 bases outside the gene matches. The CDR3 has 18 amino acids.